Shown below are 2 T cell receptor beta chains from a single sample sequenced in a study of early T cells in non-severe SARS-CoV-2 infection. TCRdb reprocessed the 5' RACE reads with MiXCR, giving one entry per CDR3 protein. Among about 100,000 distinct CDR3 sequences listed, 13% were seen once. Sequencing was performed on whole blood. The source of these receptors is an adult who was a healthcare worker with PCR-confirmed SARS-CoV-2 infection or an uninfected control (not recorded which).

V gene TRBV29-1 combines with J gene TRBJ1-1; D not resolved. The CDR3 loop spans 12 amino acids. Germline V lookup: CDR1 SQVTM, CDR2 ANQGSEA. Trimming removed 6 bases at V and 0 bases at J, with 8 bases between. CDR3 amino acids: CSVWSLNTEAFF. Written as DNA, the CDR3 is TGCAGCGTGTGGTCCTTGAACACTGAAGCTTTCTTT.

This clonotype rates as medium-sized. V gene TRBV27 combines with J gene TRBJ2-4; unclear D gene. The CDR3 length is 13 residues. CDR1 is MNHEY, CDR2 SMNVEV, per germline (reference sequence). V lost 0 bases to trimming and J lost 3 bases, with 3 bases between them. The DNA of the CDR3 is TGTGCCAGCAGTTTATCGGTCAAAAACATTCAGTACTTC. Protein sequence: CASSLSVKNIQYF.